Reported below is one TCR beta chain. Its target is unknown. CDR1 and CDR2 from the germline V gene are LGHNA and YSLEER. The CDR3 runs 14 residues. These data originate in a study of T cells expressing NK-cell markers. On the study more broadly: Seven of eight sequenced donors tested HCMV-seropositive; one tested seronegative. The study's findings and limits: Among several donors, these clonotypes also ranked first in the CD3+CD56-NKG2C+ fraction. Over 5 donors had dominant NKG2C+ clonotypes that comprised about 1.0-7.5% of their CD8+ T cells.

With UMIs, 5'RACE template switching was used to make TCR beta cDNA. TCRdb re-analyzed the 5' RACE reads; it lists each CDR3 protein once, without DNA. The data show about 450,000 distinct CDR3 sequences, and the top ten clones hold 7.3%. This receptor was taken from a woman aged 18 to 75 in good health. The V gene is TRBV4-3, the J gene TRBJ2-3; the D gene TCRdb calls, TRBD2, cannot be checked with no DNA. Sequencing was done on a sample of blood T cells: a sorted CD56 or NKG2C T cell subset, CD4+ or CD8+ T cells, or bulk PBMC T cells (not recorded which). The CDR3 here is CASSPDSRTDTQYF.